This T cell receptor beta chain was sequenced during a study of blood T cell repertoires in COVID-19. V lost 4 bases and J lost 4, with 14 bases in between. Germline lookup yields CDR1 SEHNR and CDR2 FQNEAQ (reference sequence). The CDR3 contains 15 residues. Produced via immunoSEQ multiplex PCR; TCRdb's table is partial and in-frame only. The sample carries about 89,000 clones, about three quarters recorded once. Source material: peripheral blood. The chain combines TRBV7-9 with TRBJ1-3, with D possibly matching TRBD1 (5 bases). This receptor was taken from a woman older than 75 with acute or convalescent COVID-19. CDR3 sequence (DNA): TGTGCCAGCAGCTCGTCGGGAGGGGCAGGAAACACCATATATTTT. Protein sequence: CASSSSGGAGNTIYF.